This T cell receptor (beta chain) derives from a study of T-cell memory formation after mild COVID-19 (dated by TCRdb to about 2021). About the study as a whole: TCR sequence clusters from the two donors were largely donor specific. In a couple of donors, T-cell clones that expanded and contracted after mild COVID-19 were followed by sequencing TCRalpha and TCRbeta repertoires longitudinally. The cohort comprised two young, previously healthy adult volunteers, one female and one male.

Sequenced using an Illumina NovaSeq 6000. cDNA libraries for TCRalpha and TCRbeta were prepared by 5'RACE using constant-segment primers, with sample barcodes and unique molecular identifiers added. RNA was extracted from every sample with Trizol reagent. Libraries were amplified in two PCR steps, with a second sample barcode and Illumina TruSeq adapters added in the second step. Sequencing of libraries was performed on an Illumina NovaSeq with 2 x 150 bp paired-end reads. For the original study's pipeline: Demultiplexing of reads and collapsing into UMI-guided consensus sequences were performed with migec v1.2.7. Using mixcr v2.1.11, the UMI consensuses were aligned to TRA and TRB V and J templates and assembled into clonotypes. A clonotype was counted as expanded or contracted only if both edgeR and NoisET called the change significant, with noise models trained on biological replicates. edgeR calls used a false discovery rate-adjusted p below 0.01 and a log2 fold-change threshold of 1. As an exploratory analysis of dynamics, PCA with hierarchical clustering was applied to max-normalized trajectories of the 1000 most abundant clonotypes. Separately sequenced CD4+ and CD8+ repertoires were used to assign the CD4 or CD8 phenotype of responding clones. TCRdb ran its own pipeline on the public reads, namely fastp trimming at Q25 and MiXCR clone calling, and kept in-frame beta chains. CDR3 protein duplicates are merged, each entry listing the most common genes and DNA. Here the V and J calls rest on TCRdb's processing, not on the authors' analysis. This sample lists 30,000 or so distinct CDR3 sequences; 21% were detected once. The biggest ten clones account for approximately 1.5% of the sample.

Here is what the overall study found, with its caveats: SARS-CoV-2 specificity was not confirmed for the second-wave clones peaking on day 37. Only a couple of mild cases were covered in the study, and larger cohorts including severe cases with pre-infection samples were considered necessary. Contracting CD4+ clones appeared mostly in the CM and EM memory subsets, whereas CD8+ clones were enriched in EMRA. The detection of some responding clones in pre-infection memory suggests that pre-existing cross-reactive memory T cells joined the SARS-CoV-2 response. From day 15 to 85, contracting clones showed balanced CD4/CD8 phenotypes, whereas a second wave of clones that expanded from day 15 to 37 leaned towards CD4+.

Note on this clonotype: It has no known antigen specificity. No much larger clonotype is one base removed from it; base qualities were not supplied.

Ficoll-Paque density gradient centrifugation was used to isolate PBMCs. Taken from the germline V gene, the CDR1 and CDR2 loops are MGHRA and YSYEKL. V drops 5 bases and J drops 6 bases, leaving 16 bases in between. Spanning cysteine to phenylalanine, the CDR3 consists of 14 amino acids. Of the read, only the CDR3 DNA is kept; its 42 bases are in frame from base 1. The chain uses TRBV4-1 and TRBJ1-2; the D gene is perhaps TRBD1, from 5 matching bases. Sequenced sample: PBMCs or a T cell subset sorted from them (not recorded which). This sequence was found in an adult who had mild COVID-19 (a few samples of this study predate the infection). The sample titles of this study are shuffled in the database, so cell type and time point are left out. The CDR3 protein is CASSRGVAVNGYTF. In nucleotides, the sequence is TGCGCCAGCAGCAGAGGGGTAGCGGTCAATGGCTACACCTTC.